This is a list of T cell receptor beta chains from one sample in a study of T cell changes during pregnancy in multiple sclerosis. Measured with immunoSEQ multiplex PCR; TCRdb has only the in-frame clones, and not every one. The sample shows more than 25,000 clones, 80% to 90% of them seen only once. The source material was CD8+ T cells from peripheral blood mononuclear cells, sampled in the first trimester of pregnancy. These receptors originate from a female donor with multiple sclerosis, enrolled in a pregnancy study. The CDR3 runs from the conserved cysteine through the conserved F or W. A D gene is named only where the DNA matches it firmly. The size of a clone is reported for some rows only, either as once, few or many, or as a class for expanded clones.

>TRBJ1-2|few|NA|TRBV6-5|13
CASSRQDNYGYTF
TGTGCCAGCAGTCGACAGGATAACTATGGCTACACCTTC
>TRBJ2-7|NA|TRBD2|TRBV2|15
CASSVQTSGSDEQYF
TGTGCCAGCAGTGTTCAGACTAGCGGGAGCGACGAGCAGTACTTC
>TRBJ1-5|NA|NA|TRBV6-1|15
CASSEAAQGWEPQHF
TGTGCCAGCAGTGAAGCGGCGCAGGGGTGGGAGCCCCAGCATTTT
>TRBJ2-1|once|TRBD2|TRBV7-3|18
CASSLTLSGSGDYNEQFF
TGTGCCAGCAGCTTAACTCTTTCGGGTAGCGGGGACTACAATGAGCAGTTCTTC
>TRBJ2-7|NA|TRBD1|TRBV27|13
CASSSATGAEQYF
TGTGCCAGCAGTTCGGCGACAGGGGCCGAGCAGTACTTC
>TRBJ1-2|NA|NA|TRBV5-1|11
CASSFARGRTF
TGCGCCAGCAGCTTCGCAAGGGGAAGGACCTTC
>TRBJ1-5|once|TRBD1|TRBV6-5|15
CASSQGTGEDQPQHF
TGTGCCAGCAGCCAAGGGACAGGGGAAGATCAGCCCCAGCATTTT
>TRBJ1-6|NA|NA|TRBV6-5|12
CASSPDTWFLHF
TGTGCCAGCAGCCCGGACACCTGGTTCCTCCACTTT
>TRBJ2-3|NA|TRBD2|TRBV5-6|14
CASSLVAGADTQYF
TGTGCCAGCAGCTTGGTAGCGGGAGCAGATACGCAGTATTTT
>TRBJ2-3|NA|NA|TRBV15|18
CATSRVFPTASSTDTQYF
TGTGCCACCAGCAGAGTTTTCCCGACAGCTTCTAGCACAGATACGCAGTATTTT
>TRBJ1-3|NA|NA|TRBV28|14
CASSLHSSGNTIYF
TGTGCCAGCAGTTTGCACTCCTCTGGAAACACCATATATTTT
>TRBJ2-1|NA|TRBD1|TRBV28|14
CASGGQGAFNEQFF
TGTGCCAGCGGGGGACAGGGGGCTTTCAATGAGCAGTTCTTC
>TRBJ2-3|NA|TRBD1|TRBV13|19
CASSLETGGSSAITDTQYF
TGTGCCAGCAGCTTGGAAACAGGGGGTTCATCGGCCATAACAGATACGCAGTATTTT
>TRBJ2-5|NA|NA|TRBV14|15
CASSQVPGIVETQYF
TGTGCCAGCAGCCAAGTCCCAGGGATCGTAGAGACCCAGTACTTC
>TRBJ2-3|NA|TRBD2|TRBV4-3|16
CASSQVVAGGIDTQYF
TGCGCCAGCAGCCAAGTTGTAGCGGGGGGGATAGATACGCAGTATTTT
>TRBJ1-6|NA|NA|TRBV6-1|13
CASSGGENSPLHF
TGTGCCAGCAGTGGCGGTGAAAATTCACCCCTCCATTTT
>TRBJ2-3|NA|TRBD1|TRBV9|17
CASSPTPDRGLTDTQYF
TGTGCCAGCAGCCCGACCCCGGACAGGGGGCTAACAGATACGCAGTATTTT
>TRBJ1-1|few|NA|TRBV27|13
CASSMTVGTEAFF
TGTGCCAGCAGTATGACAGTGGGCACTGAAGCTTTCTTT
>TRBJ1-1|NA|TRBD1|TRBV7-3|15
CASSLMTGGMTEAFF
TGTGCCAGCAGCCTCATGACAGGGGGGATGACTGAAGCTTTCTTT
>TRBJ1-5|NA|TRBD1|TRBV4-1|15
CASSLAGTANQPQHF
TGCGCCAGCAGCCTGGCCGGGACAGCGAATCAGCCCCAGCATTTT
>TRBJ2-1|NA|NA|TRBV14|14
CASSSVIENNEQFF
TGTGCCAGCAGCAGCGTTATCGAAAACAATGAGCAGTTCTTC
>TRBJ2-1|medium-sized|NA|TRBV28|11
CASSLGPSWFF
TGTGCCAGCAGTTTGGGCCCCTCTTGGTTCTTC
>TRBJ2-3|NA|TRBD2|TRBV9|14
CASSASGGTDTQYF
TGTGCCAGCAGCGCTAGCGGGGGGACAGATACGCAGTATTTT
>TRBJ2-2|NA|NA|TRBV21-1|16
CASRPFRDRGDGELFF
TGTGCCAGCAGACCATTCCGGGACAGGGGTGACGGGGAGCTGTTTTTT
>TRBJ2-7|NA|NA|TRBV28|14
CASSFTSGAYEQYF
TGTGCCAGCAGTTTCACCAGCGGAGCCTACGAGCAGTACTTC
>TRBJ2-2|NA|NA|TRBV16|13
CASSLSETGELFF
TGTGCCAGCAGCCTAAGTGAGACCGGGGAGCTGTTTTTT
>TRBJ2-1|NA|NA|TRBV19|12
CATSVSYNEQFF
TGTGCCACTAGCGTCTCCTACAATGAGCAGTTCTTC
>TRBJ2-7|NA|NA|TRBV7-9|14
CASSLAISPLQQYF
TGTGCCAGCAGCTTAGCTATCAGTCCTCTCCAGCAGTACTTC
>TRBJ2-7|once|TRBD1|TRBV19|13
CASSPGQVYEQYF
TGTGCCAGTAGTCCCGGACAGGTCTACGAGCAGTACTTC
>TRBJ2-4|NA|NA|TRBV11-1|16
CASSSNPRPAKNIQYF
TGTGCCAGCAGCTCCAACCCTAGGCCGGCCAAAAACATTCAGTACTTC
>TRBJ2-7|once|NA|TRBV7-9|14
CASSHPLSSYEQYF
TGTGCCAGCAGCCACCCTCTAAGCTCCTACGAGCAGTACTTC
>TRBJ2-7|NA|TRBD2|TRBV6-1|14
CASSGLAGAYEQYF
TGTGCCAGCAGTGGACTAGCGGGAGCCTACGAGCAGTACTTC
>TRBJ2-5|NA|TRBD2|TRBV4-3|18
CASSQEGDSGGGQETQYF
TGCGCCAGCAGCCAAGAGGGAGATAGCGGGGGGGGACAAGAGACCCAGTACTTC
>TRBJ2-7|NA|NA|TRBV11-2|14
CASSSHPGAGEQYF
TGTGCCAGCAGCTCCCACCCCGGCGCGGGCGAGCAGTACTTC
>TRBJ2-5|NA|NA|TRBV5-4|16
CASSPVGGGVGETQYF
TGTGCCAGCAGCCCCGTGGGCGGAGGGGTCGGGGAGACCCAGTACTTC
>TRBJ2-7|NA|NA|TRBV30|13
CASVRGTGDEQYF
TGTGCCTCGGTAAGGGGGACCGGCGACGAGCAGTACTTC
>TRBJ2-3|NA|TRBD2|TRBV29-1|15
CSVVPTGGQGDTQYF
TGCAGCGTTGTCCCGACGGGAGGGCAGGGAGATACGCAGTATTTT
>TRBJ2-5|NA|TRBD1|TRBV7-9|15
CASSLIDRGLETQYF
TGTGCCAGCAGCTTAATCGACAGGGGGCTGGAGACCCAGTACTTC
>TRBJ1-1|NA|NA|TRBV4-1|14
CASGTGLKNTEAFF
TGCGCCAGCGGTACGGGACTCAAGAACACTGAAGCTTTCTTT
>TRBJ2-5|NA|NA|TRBV14|16
CARTRAGKRYQETQYF
TGTGCCAGGACCAGGGCAGGGAAACGGTACCAAGAGACCCAGTACTTC
>TRBJ2-1|NA|TRBD1|TRBV6-5|14
CASSYWGQGNEQFF
TGTGCCAGCAGTTACTGGGGACAGGGTAATGAGCAGTTCTTC
>TRBJ2-3|many|TRBD2|TRBV6-4|13
CASREGETDTQYF
TGTGCCTCCCGGGAGGGGGAGACAGATACGCAGTATTTT
>TRBJ1-6|NA|NA|TRBV23-1|21
CASSHPREGVPLTSYNSPLHF
TGCGCCAGCAGTCACCCTAGGGAGGGGGTGCCGTTAACTTCCTATAATTCACCCCTCCACTTT
>TRBJ1-5|NA|TRBD1|TRBV19|15
CASDQGDLSNQPQHF
TGTGCCAGTGATCAGGGGGACCTTAGCAATCAGCCCCAGCATTTT
>TRBJ2-5|NA|TRBD2|TRBV28|15
CASTSGLANQETQYF
TGTGCCAGCACGTCGGGACTAGCGAACCAAGAGACCCAGTACTTC
>TRBJ2-2|NA|NA|TRBV15|14
CATSGVGVTGELFF
TGTGCCACCAGCGGAGTAGGGGTTACCGGGGAGCTGTTTTTT
>TRBJ2-7|few|TRBD1|TRBV7-9|14
CASSSPTGTYEQYF
TGTGCCAGCAGCTCGCCGACAGGGACATACGAGCAGTACTTC